This TCR beta chain emerged from a study of T cells in Graves' hyperthyroidism and ophthalmopathy. TCR beta CDR3 region amplification was performed from RNA transcripts. The HTBI set primed first-round TCR CDR3 RT-PCR. TCRdb ran MiXCR on the multiplex PCR reads and lists one entry per CDR3 protein. The table records a few hundred thousand distinct CDR3 sequences, less than 20% of them present only once. Germline V CDR1 and CDR2: ENHRY, SYGVKD. This CDR3 is 15 amino acids long. V dropped 6 bases and J dropped 10 bases, with 19 bases sitting between them. There are a few counts of this clonotype. Specimen: blood. The chain has TRBV10-3 and TRBJ1-6; possible D gene TRBD1, 5 bases. This clonotype originated in a man aged 18 to 29 with Graves' ophthalmopathy. The CDR3 is CAIRENGVGGSPLHF. In nucleotides, the CDR3 is TGTGCCATCAGGGAGAACGGAGTCGGGGGGTCACCCCTCCACTTT.